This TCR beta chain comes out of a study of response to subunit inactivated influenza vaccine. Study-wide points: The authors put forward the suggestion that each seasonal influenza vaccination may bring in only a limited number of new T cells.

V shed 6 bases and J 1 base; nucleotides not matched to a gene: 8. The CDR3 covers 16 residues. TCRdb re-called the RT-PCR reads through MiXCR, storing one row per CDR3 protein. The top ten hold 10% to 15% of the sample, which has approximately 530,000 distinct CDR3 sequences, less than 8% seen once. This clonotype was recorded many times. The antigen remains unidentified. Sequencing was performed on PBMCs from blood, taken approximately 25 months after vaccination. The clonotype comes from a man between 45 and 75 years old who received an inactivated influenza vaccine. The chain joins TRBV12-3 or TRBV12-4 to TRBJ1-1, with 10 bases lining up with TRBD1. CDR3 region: CASRPTGGGRNTEAFF. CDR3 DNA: TGTGCCAGCAGGCCGACAGGGGGCGGGAGGAACACTGAAGCTTTCTTT.